The rows below give T cell receptor beta chains drawn from one sample of a study of a mutant IDH1 vaccine in newly diagnosed glioma. The antigens these receptors bind are not known. Sequencing was performed with immunoSEQ multiplex PCR; in TCRdb, only in-frame clones are kept and a portion is missing. The sample lists tens of thousands of clones, roughly four fifths occurring once. The specimen was PBMCs, collected from a glioma patient whose treatment included an IDH1 peptide vaccine. These receptors were collected from a man aged 50 to 60 with glioma. Both conserved end residues are trimmed from each CDR3.

J gene	V gene	CDR3 protein
TRBJ2-7	TRBV28	ASSPSGLAGPYEQY
TRBJ1-1	TRBV7-3	ASSPRGPGEAF
TRBJ2-7	TRBV29-1	SVELGGGEQY
TRBJ2-7	TRBV29-1	SVGRGRDEQY
TRBJ2-3	TRBV4-1	ASSQGLRGQYYSTQY
TRBJ1-1	TRBV4-1	ASSPGGSGLNTEAF
TRBJ1-1	TRBV10-3	AIRGIGESTEAF
TRBJ1-5	TRBV30	AWSRDSDQPQH
TRBJ1-2	TRBV19	ASSISAFGYT
TRBJ1-3	TRBV2	ASTEEGSGNTIY
TRBJ1-5	TRBV6-5	ASNPSGAGNQPQH
TRBJ1-1	TRBV25-1	ASSGTKVEAF
TRBJ2-1	TRBV7-9	ASRGDSSGEQF
TRBJ1-2	TRBV6-6	ASSYSKGQGNYGYT
TRBJ2-2	TRBV9	ASSRGQGIGTGELF
TRBJ2-5	TRBV7-9	ASSLTGSQETQY
TRBJ1-2	TRBV6-1	ASREVFGWDGDYT
TRBJ2-1	TRBV4-2	ASSQDQQANNEQF